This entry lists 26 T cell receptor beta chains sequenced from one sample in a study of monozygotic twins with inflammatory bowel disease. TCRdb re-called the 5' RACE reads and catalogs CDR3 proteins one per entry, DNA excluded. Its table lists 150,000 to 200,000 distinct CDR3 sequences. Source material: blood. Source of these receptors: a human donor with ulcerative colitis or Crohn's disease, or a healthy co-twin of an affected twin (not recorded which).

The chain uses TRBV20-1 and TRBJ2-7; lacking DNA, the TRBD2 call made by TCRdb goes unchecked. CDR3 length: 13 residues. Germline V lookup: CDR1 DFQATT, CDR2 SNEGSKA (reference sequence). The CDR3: CSVETSGGLEQYF.

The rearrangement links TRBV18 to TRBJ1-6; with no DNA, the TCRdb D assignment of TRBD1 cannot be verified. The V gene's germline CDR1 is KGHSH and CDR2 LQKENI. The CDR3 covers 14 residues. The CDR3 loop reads CASSPRDSNSPLHF.

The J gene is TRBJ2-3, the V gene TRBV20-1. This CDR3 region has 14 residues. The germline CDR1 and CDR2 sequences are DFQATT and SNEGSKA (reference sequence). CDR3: CSARDVRESDTQYF.

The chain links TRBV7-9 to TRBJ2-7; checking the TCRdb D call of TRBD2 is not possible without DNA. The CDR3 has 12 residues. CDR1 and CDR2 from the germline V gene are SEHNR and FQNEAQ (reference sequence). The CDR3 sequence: CASSSQRYEQYF.

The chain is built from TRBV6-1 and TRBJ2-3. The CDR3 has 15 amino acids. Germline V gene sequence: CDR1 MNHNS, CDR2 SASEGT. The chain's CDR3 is CASSEGLGSTDTQYF.

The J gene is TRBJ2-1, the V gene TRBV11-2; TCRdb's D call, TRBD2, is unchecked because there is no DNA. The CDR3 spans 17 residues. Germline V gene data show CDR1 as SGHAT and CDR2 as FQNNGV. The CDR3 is CASSLDRGRGSYNEQFF.

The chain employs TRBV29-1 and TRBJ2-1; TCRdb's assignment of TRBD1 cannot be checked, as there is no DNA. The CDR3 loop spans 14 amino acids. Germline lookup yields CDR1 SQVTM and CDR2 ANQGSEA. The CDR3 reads CSVEPPGRGQEQFF.

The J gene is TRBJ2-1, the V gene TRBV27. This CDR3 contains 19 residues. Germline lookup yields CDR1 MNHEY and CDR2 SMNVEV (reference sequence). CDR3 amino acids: CASSLNSANYFPFYNEQFF.

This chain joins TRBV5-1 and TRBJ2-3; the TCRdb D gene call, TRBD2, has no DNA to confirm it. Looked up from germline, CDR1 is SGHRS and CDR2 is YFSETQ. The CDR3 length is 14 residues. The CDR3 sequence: CASSFGEYTGTQYF.

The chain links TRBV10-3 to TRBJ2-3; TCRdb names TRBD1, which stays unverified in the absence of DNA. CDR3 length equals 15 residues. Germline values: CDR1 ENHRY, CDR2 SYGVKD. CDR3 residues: CAISESRDRADTQYF.

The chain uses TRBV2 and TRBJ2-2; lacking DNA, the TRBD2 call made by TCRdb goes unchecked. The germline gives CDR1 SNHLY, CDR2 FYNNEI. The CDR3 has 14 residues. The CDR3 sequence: CASSVDFYTGELFF.

The CDR3 loop is CSAPREWTANTEAFF. This chain uses TRBV20-1 with TRBJ1-1. Germline V CDR1 and CDR2: DFQATT, SNEGSKA (reference sequence). The CDR3 is 15 residues long.

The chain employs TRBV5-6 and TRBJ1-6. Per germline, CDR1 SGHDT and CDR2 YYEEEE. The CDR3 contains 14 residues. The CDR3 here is CASSLSGNNSPLHF.

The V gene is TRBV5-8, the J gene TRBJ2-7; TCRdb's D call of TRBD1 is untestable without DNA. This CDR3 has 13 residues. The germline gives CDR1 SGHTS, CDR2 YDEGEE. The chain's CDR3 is CASSYDRDYEQYF.

CDR3 protein: CASSYRGGEQFF. The rearrangement links TRBV6-5 to TRBJ2-1; TCRdb outputs TRBD2, but without DNA this stays unchecked. This CDR3 comprises 12 residues. Per germline, CDR1 MNHEY and CDR2 SVGAGI.

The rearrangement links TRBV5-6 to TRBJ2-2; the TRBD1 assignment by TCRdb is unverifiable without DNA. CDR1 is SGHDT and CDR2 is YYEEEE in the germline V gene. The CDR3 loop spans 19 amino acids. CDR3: CASSSFDRGPFSNTGELFF.

This CDR3 is CASSLTGQGRNSPLHF. The rearrangement links TRBV7-3 to TRBJ1-6; the D call from TCRdb, TRBD1, cannot be confirmed without DNA. This CDR3 is 16 amino acids long. CDR1 and CDR2 from the germline V gene are SGHTA and FQGTGA.

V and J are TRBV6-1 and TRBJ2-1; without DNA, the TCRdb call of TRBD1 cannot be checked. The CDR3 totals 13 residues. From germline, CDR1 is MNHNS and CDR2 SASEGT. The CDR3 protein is CASIGGSLNEQFF.

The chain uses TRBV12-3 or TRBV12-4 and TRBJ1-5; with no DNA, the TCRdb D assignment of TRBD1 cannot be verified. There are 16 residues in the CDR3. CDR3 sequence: CASSLGDPRSSQPQHF.

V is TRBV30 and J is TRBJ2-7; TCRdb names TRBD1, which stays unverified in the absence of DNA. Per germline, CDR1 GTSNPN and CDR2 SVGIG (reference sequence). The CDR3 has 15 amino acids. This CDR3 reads CAWRDTGTGTYEQYF.

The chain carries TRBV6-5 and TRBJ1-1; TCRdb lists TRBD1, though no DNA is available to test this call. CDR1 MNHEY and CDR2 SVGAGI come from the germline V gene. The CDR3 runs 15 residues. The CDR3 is CASSYSYGGGTEAFF.

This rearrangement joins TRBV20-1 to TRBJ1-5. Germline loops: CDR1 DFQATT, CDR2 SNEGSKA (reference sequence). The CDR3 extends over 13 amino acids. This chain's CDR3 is CSARDGIKRPQHF.

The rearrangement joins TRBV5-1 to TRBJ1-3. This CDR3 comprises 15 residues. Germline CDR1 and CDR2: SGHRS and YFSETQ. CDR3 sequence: CASSSGAYSGNTIYF.

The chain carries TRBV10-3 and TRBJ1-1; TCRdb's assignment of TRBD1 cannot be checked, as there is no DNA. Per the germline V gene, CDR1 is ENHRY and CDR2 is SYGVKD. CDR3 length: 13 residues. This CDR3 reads CAISETLSNGAFF.

CDR3 region: CASSERRGTEAFF. The chain combines TRBV6-1 with TRBJ1-1. Germline loops: CDR1 MNHNS, CDR2 SASEGT. This CDR3 is built from 13 residues.

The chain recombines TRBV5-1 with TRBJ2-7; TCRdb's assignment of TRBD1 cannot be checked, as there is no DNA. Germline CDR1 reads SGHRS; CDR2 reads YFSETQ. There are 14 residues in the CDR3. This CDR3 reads CASSLAGGPYEQYF.